This is a list of T cell receptor beta chains from one sample in a study of cytomegalovirus exposure and HLA in healthy donors. TCRdb's copy holds only in-frame clones and misses some; the assay was immunoSEQ multiplex PCR. Its listing shows 200,000 to 250,000 clones. Source material: PBMCs. All receptors come from a woman in her 30s in good health and CMV-seropositive. CDR3s include the opening cysteine and the closing phenylalanine or tryptophan. The order of the fields is V gene, J gene, D gene, CDR3 DNA, CDR3 protein. The D gene is left open where the match is weak.

TRBV19	TRBJ1-6	-	TGTGCCAGTAGTATGACTGGGTACACCTATAATTCACCCCTCCACTTT	CASSMTGYTYNSPLHF
TRBV10-3	TRBJ2-2	TRBD1	TGTGCCTCGGGGGGGGACAGGGGCACCAACACCGGGGAGCTGTTTTTT	CASGGDRGTNTGELFF
TRBV29-1	TRBJ1-1	-	TGCAGCCCCGCCTCCCCGGGGACTGAAGCTTTCTTT	CSPASPGTEAFF
TRBV11-2	TRBJ1-2	-	TGTGCCAGCAGCTTAACTCGATATGGTGGCTACACCTTC	CASSLTRYGGYTF
TRBV30	TRBJ2-7	-	TGTGCCTGGAGGGAGCGGTCCTACGAGCAGTACTTC	CAWRERSYEQYF
TRBV29-1	TRBJ2-3	-	TGCAGCGTTGAAGGTGTAGCTAGCACAGATACGCAGTATTTT	CSVEGVASTDTQYF
TRBV6-6	TRBJ1-3	-	TGTGCCAGCACCCTCTCTGGAAACACCATATATTTT	CASTLSGNTIYF
TRBV25-1	TRBJ2-1	-	TGTGCCAGCAGTGAATATGTCCTCACAGGGGAGCAGTTCTTC	CASSEYVLTGEQFF
TRBV4-1	TRBJ2-7	-	TGCGCCAGCAGCCAAGATCGGGGGAACAGGGGATCCTACGAGCAGTACTTC	CASSQDRGNRGSYEQYF
TRBV29-1	TRBJ1-1	-	TGCAGCGTTGAGTATACAGCGAACACTGAAGCTTTCTTT	CSVEYTANTEAFF
TRBV18	TRBJ2-2	TRBD2	TGTGCCAGCTCACGGACTAGCGGTACCACCGGGGAGCTGTTTTTT	CASSRTSGTTGELFF
TRBV2	TRBJ1-5	-	TGTGCCAGCAGTGAGAGGGTCGCGAGAGGGCCCCAGCATTTT	CASSERVARGPQHF
TRBV5-6	TRBJ1-3	-	TGTGCCAGCAGCCCGGCGGGCGCGGGAAGAAACACCATATATTTT	CASSPAGAGRNTIYF
TRBV6-5	TRBJ2-7	-	TGTGCCAGCAGTTACCGGGGGAACTACGAGCAGTACTTC	CASSYRGNYEQYF
TRBV4-2	TRBJ2-1	-	TGTGCCAGCAGCCAAGGACGGGAGTCGACAAACAATGAGCAGTTCTTC	CASSQGRESTNNEQFF
TRBV6-6	TRBJ2-7	TRBD2	TGTGCCAGCAGTTCCATAGCGGGGGGCTCCTACGAGCAGTACTTC	CASSSIAGGSYEQYF
TRBV29-1	TRBJ2-7	-	TGCAGCGTTGAAGGACAGATTCGGAACGAGCAGTACTTC	CSVEGQIRNEQYF
TRBV13	TRBJ1-1	TRBD1	TGTGCCAGCAGCTTGGGGGGACAGGTGCTGGGGAACACTGAAGCTTTCTTT	CASSLGGQVLGNTEAFF
TRBV4-1	TRBJ2-1	TRBD1	TGCGCCAGCAGCCCCCGGGACAGGGGTGGCGATGAGCAGTTCTTC	CASSPRDRGGDEQFF
TRBV28	TRBJ2-7	-	TGTGCCAGCATCCAATCGACGAGAGGCACTAAGCAGTACTTC	CASIQSTRGTKQYF
TRBV27	TRBJ1-3	-	TGTGCCAGCAGTGATAAAATTCGACAGGTATCTGGAAACACCATATATTTT	CASSDKIRQVSGNTIYF
TRBV10-1	TRBJ2-5	TRBD1	TGCGCCAGCAGTGAAACAGGGGCCCAAGAGACCCAGTACTTC	CASSETGAQETQYF
TRBV5-5	TRBJ2-7	TRBD1	TGTGCCAGCAGCTGGGGACAGGCCTACGAGCAGTACTTC	CASSWGQAYEQYF
TRBV7-9	TRBJ1-1	TRBD1	TGTGCCAGCGGATCGGGACAGGCTGAAGCTTTCTTT	CASGSGQAEAFF
TRBV2	TRBJ1-5	TRBD1	TGTGCCAGCAGTGAAGCGCGACAGGGGGATCAGCCCCAGCATTTT	CASSEARQGDQPQHF
TRBV13	TRBJ2-7	TRBD1	TGTGCCAGCAGCCGACAGGGCTACGAGCAGTACTTC	CASSRQGYEQYF
TRBV14	TRBJ2-7	-	TGTGCCAGCAGCCGACGGTGGACTGGCGCCGACGAGCAGTACTTC	CASSRRWTGADEQYF
TRBV4-1	TRBJ2-3	TRBD2	TGCGCCAGCAGCCAAGATCGCCCTAGCGGGAGAACAGATACGCAGTATTTT	CASSQDRPSGRTDTQYF
TRBV4-2	TRBJ2-3	TRBD1	TGTGCCAGCAGCCAAGAGTCACCGGGACAGGGTACAGATACGCAGTACTTT	CASSQESPGQGTDTQYF
TRBV5-4	TRBJ2-2	TRBD2	TGTGCCAGCAGCTGGGGGACTAGCGGGGAGACCGGGGAGCTGTTTTTT	CASSWGTSGETGELFF
TRBV27	TRBJ2-3	TRBD2	TGTGCCAGCAGTTCCCGGACTAGGACGCAGTATTTT	CASSSRTRTQYF
TRBV28	TRBJ1-2	TRBD1	TGTGCCAGCAGTTTTGGGGACAGGGTGGATGGCTACACCTTC	CASSFGDRVDGYTF
TRBV19	TRBJ1-5	-	TGTGCCAGTAGAACAGGCGTTTATGGGTCCCAGCATTTT	CASRTGVYGSQHF
TRBV2	TRBJ1-1	-	TGTGCCAGCAGCCCGACAGCTAACACTGAAGCTTTCTTT	CASSPTANTEAFF
TRBV7-8	TRBJ2-1	-	TGTGCCAGCAGCTTAACGGGAAGGCTTCACAATGAGCAGTTCTTC	CASSLTGRLHNEQFF
TRBV6-6	TRBJ2-1	TRBD1	TGTGCCAGCAGGCTGAGAGGGACAGCCAAACACAATGAGCAGTTCTTC	CASRLRGTAKHNEQFF
TRBV5-1	TRBJ2-2	-	TGCGCCAGCAGCTTAAGAGGGAACACCGGGGAGCTGTTTTTT	CASSLRGNTGELFF